These 3 T cell receptor beta chains were all obtained from the same sample, sequenced in a study of spatial heterogeneity in lung cancer. Overall study results and limits: Tumoral mutation counts were tracked by counts of expanded intratumoral alpha and beta TCRs.

As for time point: sample taken at primary tumor resection. MiXCR, run by TCRdb on the 5' RACE reads, gives a single entry per CDR3 protein. The repertoire holds 7,800 or so distinct CDR3 sequences, with 8.2% as singletons. These receptors have no identified antigens. The source material was lung tumor tissue, sampled at surgery. These TCRs come from a male donor with early-stage non-small cell lung cancer.

CDR3 in DNA: TGTGCCAGCAGTTTTCGGGGGGGCACTGAAGCTTTCTTT. Amino acids: CASSFRGGTEAFF. This sequence joins TRBV12-3 or TRBV12-4 and TRBJ1-1; a weak D match, TRBD1 (5 bases). Trimming removed 3 bases from V and 4 bases from J, with 9 bases in between. The CDR3 is 13 residues long.

The table lists this clonotype with many counts. The rearrangement links TRBV11-1 to TRBJ2-2; D gene unclear. The CDR3 extends over 12 amino acids. Trimming removed 5 bases from V and 8 bases from J, with 9 bases in between. The V gene's germline CDR1 is SGHAT and CDR2 FQDESV (reference sequence). This chain's CDR3 is CASSPTGGELFF. CDR3 sequence (DNA): TGTGCCAGCAGCCCAACCGGAGGGGAGCTGTTTTTT.

This clonotype is medium-sized. V usage is TRBV28 and J usage is TRBJ2-3, with TRBD2 matching 12 bases. V was pared by 5 bases and J by 2 bases, with 5 bases of the junction left unmatched. Germline values: CDR1 MDHEN, CDR2 SYDVKM. The CDR3 is 16 amino acids. The CDR3 DNA is TGTGCCAGCAGTGGACTAGCGGGAACGGTCACAGATACGCAGTATTTT. As protein: CASSGLAGTVTDTQYF.